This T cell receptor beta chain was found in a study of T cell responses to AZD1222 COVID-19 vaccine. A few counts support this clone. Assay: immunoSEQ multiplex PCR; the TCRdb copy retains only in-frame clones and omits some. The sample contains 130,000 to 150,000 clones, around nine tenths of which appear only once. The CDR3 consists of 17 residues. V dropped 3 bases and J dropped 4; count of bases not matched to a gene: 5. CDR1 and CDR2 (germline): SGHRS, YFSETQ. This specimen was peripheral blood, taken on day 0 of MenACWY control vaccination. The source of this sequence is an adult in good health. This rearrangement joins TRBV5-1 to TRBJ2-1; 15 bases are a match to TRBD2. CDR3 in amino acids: CASSSGTSGGQYNEQFF. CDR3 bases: TGCGCCAGCAGCTCCGGGACTAGCGGGGGGCAATACAATGAGCAGTTCTTC.